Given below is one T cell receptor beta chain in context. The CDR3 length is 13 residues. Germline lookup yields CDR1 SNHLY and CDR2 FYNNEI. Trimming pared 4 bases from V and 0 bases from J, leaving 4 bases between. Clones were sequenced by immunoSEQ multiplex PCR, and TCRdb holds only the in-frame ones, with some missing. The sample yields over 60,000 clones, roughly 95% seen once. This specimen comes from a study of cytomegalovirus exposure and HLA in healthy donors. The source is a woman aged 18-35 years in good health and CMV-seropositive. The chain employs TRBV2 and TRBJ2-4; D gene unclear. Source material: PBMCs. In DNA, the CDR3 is TGTGCCAGCAGTGGCGGAGCCAAAAACATTCAGTACTTC. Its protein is CASSGGAKNIQYF.